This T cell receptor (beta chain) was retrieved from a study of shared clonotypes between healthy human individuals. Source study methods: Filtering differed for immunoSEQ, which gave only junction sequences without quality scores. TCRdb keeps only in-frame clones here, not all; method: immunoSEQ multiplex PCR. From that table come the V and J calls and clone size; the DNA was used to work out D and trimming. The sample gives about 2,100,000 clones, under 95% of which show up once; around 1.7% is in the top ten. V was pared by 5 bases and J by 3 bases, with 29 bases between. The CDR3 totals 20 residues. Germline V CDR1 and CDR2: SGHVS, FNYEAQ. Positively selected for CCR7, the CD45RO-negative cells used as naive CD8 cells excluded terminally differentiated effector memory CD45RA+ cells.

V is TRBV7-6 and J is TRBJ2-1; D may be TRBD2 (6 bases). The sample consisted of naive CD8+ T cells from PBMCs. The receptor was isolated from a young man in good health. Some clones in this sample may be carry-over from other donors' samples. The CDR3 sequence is CASSPLYGSQLAPLYNEQFF. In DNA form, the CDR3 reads TGTGCCAGCAGCCCTTTGTACGGTAGCCAACTAGCTCCCCTCTACAATGAGCAGTTCTTC. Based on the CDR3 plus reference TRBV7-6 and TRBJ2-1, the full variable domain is GAGVSQSPRYKVTKRGQDVALRCDPISGHVSLYWYRQALGQGPEFLTYFNYEAQQDKSGLPNDRFSAERPEGSISTLTIQRTEQRDSAMYRCASSPLYGSQLAPLYNEQFFGPGTRLTVL.